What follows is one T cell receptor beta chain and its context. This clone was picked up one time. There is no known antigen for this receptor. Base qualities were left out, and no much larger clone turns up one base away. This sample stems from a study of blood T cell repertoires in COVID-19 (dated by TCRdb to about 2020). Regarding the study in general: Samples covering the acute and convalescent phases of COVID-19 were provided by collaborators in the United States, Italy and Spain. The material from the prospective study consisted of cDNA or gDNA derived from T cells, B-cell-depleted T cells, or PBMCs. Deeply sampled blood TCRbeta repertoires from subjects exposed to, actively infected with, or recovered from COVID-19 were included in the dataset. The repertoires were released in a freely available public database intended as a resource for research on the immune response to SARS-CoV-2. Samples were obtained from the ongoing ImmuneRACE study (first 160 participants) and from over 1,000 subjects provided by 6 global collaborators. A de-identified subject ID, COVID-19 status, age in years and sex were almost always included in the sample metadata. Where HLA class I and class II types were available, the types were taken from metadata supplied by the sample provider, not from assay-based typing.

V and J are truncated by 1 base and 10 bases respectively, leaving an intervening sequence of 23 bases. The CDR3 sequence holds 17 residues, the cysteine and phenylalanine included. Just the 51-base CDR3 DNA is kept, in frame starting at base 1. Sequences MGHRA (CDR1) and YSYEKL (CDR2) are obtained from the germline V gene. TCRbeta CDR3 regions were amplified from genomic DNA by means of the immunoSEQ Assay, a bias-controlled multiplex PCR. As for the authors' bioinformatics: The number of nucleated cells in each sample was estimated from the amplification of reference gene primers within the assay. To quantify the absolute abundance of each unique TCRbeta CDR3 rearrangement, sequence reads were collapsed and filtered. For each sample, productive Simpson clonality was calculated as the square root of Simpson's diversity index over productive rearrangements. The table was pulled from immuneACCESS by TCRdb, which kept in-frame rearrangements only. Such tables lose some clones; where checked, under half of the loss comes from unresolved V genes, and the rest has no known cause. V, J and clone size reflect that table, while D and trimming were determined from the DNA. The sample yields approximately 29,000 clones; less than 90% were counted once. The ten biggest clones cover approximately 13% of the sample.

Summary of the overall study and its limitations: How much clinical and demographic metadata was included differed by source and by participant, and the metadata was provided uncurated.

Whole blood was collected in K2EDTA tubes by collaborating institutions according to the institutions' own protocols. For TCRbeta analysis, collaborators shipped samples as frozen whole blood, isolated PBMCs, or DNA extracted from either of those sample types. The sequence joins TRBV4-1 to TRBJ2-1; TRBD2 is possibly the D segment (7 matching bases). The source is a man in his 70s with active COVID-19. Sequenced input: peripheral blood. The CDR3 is CASSQVVGGGSVAEQFF. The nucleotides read TGCGCCAGCAGCCAAGTCGTGGGAGGGGGGTCGGTAGCCGAGCAGTTCTTC.